This entry lists 7 T cell receptor beta chains sequenced from one sample in a study of blood T cells in healthy people across ages. Using a J-beta primer mix together with a sample-barcoded 5' primer, a second PCR was run for about 7 to 12 cycles. Each CDR3 protein is one row after TCRdb ran MiXCR on the 5' RACE reads. The table has around 1,500,000 distinct CDR3 sequences, approximately 28% seen once; the top ten hold roughly 8%. The specimen was blood. The receptors were gathered from a woman aged 25 to 39 in good health.

There are a few counts of this clonotype. The rearrangement uses TRBV7-2 and TRBJ2-5; D perhaps matches TRBD2 (5 bases). The CDR3 is 13 amino acids. Germline CDR1 and CDR2: SGHTA and FQGNSA. V gave up 7 bases and J gave up 4 bases, with 13 bases separating them. In DNA, the CDR3 is TGTGCCAGCATCCTAGCCCTTTCAGAGACCCAGTACTTC. It codes for CASILALSETQYF.

In this sample, this clonotype turned up a few times. The chain combines TRBV5-1 with TRBJ1-1; TRBD1 matches at 7 bases. The V gene's germline CDR1 is SGHRS and CDR2 YFSETQ. The junction had 8 bases not matched to a gene; V was cut back by 5 bases and J by 1 base. CDR3 size: 15 residues. The CDR3 spells CASRSGTASNTEAFF. In DNA form, the CDR3 reads TGCGCCAGCAGGTCCGGGACAGCGTCGAACACTGAAGCTTTCTTT.

This clonotype was counted at least ten times. V gene TRBV4-1 combines with J gene TRBJ2-3; 9 positions match TRBD1. Germline assignment: CDR1 MGHRA and CDR2 YSYEKL. With 3 bases clipped from V and 2 bases from J, the junction kept 3 bases outside the gene matches. This CDR3 spans 15 amino acids. The chain's CDR3 is CASSHGTGYTDTQYF. The CDR3 nucleotides read TGCGCCAGCAGCCACGGGACAGGGTACACAGATACGCAGTATTTT.

The chain recombines TRBV3-1 with TRBJ2-4; 13 nucleotides line up with TRBD2. Germline V CDR1 and CDR2: LGHDT, YNNKEL (reference sequence). V shed 3 bases, J shed 13 bases, and the junction held 12 bases outside the gene matches. The CDR3 length is 16 residues. The CDR3 DNA reads as TGTGCCAGCAGCCAGGGACTAGCGGGGTACTACAATGAGCAGTACTTC. Translated: CASSQGLAGYYNEQYF. The full variable domain, with the rest looked up from reference TRBV3-1 and TRBJ2-4, is DTAVSQTPKYLVTQMGNDKSIKCEQNLGHDTMYWYKQDSKKFLKIMFSYNNKELIINETVPNRFSPKSPDKAHLNLHINSLELGDSAVYFCASSQGLAGYYNEQYFGAGTRLSVL.

The table lists this clonotype with many counts. The chain carries TRBV4-1 and TRBJ1-2; TRBD1 matches at 7 bases. This CDR3 spans 15 amino acids. V dropped 4 bases and J dropped 3; count of bases not matched to a gene: 8. Germline CDR1 reads MGHRA; CDR2 reads YSYEKL. CDR3 sequence (DNA): TGCGCCAGCAGCCCCGGGACAGCTATATACTATGGCTACACCTTC. This gives the protein CASSPGTAIYYGYTF.

This clonotype was found many times. The CDR3 spells CSVSFTDDGFRETQYF. The CDR3 DNA is TGCAGTGTTAGTTTCACCGACGACGGCTTTCGAGAGACCCAGTACTTC. V is TRBV20-1 and J is TRBJ2-5; D unclear. CDR1 is DFQATT and CDR2 is SNEGSKA in the germline V gene (reference sequence). V was cut by 7 bases and J by 4 bases, with 25 bases left in between. The CDR3 length is 16 residues.

The sample holds a few counts of this clonotype. The chain uses TRBV5-1 and TRBJ1-1, with TRBD1 as a possible D gene (5 bases). The CDR3 totals 16 residues. Germline loops: CDR1 SGHRS, CDR2 YFSETQ. The V and J ends lost 3 bases and 5 bases respectively, with 20 bases between them. CDR3 sequence (DNA): TGCGCCAGCAGCTCCCCTCGGGGCAACGAGATGACTGAAGCTTTCTTT. Encoded protein: CASSSPRGNEMTEAFF.